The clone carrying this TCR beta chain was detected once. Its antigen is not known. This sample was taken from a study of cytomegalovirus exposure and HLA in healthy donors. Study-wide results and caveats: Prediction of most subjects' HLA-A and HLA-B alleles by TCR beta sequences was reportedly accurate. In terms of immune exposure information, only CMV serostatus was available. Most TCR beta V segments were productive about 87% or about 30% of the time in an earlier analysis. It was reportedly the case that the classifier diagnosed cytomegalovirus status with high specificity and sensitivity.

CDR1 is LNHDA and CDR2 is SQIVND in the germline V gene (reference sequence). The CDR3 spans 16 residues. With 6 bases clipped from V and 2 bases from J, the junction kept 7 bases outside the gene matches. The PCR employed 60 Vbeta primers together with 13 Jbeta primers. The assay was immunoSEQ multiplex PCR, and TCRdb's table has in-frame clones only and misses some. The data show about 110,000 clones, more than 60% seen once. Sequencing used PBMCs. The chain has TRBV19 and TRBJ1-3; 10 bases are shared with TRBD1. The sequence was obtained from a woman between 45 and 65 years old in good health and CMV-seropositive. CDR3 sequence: CASSRFGTGAGNTIYF. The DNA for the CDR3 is TGTGCCAGTAGCAGATTCGGGACAGGGGCTGGAAACACCATATATTTT.